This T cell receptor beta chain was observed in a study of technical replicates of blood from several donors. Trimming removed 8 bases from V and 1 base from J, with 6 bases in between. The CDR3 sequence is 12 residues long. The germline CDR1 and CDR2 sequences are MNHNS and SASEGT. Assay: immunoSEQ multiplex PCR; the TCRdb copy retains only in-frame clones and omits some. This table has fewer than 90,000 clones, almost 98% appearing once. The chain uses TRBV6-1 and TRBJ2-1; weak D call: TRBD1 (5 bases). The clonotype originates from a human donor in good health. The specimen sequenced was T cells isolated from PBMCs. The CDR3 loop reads CASDSSYNEQFF. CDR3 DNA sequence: TGTGCCAGCGACAGTTCCTACAATGAGCAGTTCTTC.